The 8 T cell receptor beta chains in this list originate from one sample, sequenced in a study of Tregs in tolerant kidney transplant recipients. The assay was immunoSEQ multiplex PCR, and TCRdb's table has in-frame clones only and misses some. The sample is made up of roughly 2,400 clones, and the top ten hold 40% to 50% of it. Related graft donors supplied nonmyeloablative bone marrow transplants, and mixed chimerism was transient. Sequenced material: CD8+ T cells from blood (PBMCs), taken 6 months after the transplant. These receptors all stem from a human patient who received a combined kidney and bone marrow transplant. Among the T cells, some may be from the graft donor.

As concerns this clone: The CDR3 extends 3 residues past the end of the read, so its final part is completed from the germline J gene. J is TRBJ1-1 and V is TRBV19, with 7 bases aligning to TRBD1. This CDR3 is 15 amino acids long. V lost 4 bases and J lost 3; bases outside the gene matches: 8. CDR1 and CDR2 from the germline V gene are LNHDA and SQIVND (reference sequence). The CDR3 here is CASSTRQGRDTEAFF. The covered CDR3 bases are TGTGCCAGTAGTACTAGACAGGGCAGAGACACTGAA.

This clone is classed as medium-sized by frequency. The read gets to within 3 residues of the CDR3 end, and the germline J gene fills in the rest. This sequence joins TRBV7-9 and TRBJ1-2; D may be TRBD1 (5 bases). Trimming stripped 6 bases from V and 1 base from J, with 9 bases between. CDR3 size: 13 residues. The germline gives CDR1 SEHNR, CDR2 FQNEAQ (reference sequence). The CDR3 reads CASRDSLNYGYTF. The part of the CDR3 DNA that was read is TGTGCCAGCAGAGACAGCCTTAACTATGGC.

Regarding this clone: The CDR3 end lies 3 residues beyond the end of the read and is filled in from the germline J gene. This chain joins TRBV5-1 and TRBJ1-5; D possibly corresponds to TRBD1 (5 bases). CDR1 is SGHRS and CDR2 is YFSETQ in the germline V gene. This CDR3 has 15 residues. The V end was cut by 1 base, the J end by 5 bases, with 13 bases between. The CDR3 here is CASSLPGGIDQPQHF. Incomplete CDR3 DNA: TGCGCCAGCAGCTTGCCGGGGGGGATCGATCAGCCC.

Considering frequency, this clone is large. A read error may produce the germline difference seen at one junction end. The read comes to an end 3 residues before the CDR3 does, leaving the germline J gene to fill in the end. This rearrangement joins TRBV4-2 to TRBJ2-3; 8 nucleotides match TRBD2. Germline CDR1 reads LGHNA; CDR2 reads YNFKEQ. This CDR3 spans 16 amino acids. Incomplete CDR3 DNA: TGCGCCAGCAGCCAAGATTTTGCGGGAGGCCCAGATACG. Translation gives CASSQDFAGGPDT. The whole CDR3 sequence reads CASSQDFAGGPDTQYF.

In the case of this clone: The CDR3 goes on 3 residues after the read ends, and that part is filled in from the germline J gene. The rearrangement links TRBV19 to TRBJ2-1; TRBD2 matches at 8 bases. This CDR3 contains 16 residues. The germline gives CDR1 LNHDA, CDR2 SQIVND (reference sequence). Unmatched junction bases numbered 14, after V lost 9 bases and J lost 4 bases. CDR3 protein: CASRSRGSGDYNEQFF. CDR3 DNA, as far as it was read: TGTGCCAGCAGGTCCCGGGGTAGCGGGGATTACAATGAG.

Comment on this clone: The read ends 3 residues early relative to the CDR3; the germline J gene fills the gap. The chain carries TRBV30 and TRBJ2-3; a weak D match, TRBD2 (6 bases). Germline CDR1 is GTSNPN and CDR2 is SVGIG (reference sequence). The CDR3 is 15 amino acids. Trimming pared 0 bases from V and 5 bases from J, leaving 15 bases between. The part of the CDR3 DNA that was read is TGTGCCTGGAGTGTATTTGTGGGAGCGGGAGATACG. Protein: CAWSVFVGAGDT. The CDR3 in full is CAWSVFVGAGDTQYF.

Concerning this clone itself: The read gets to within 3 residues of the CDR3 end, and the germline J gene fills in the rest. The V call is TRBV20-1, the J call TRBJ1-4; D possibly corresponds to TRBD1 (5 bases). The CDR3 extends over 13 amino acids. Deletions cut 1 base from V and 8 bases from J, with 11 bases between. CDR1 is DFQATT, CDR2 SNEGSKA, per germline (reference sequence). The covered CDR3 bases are TGCAGTGCTAGAGCCAGGGTTCACGAAAAA. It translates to CSARARVHEK. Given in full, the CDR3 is CSARARVHEKLFF.

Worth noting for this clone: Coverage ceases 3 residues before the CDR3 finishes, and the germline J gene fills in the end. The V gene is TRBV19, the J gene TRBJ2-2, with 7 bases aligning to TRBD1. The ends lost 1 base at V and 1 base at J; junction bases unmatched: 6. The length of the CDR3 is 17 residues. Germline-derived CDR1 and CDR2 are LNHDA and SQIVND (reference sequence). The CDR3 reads CASSIASGTVNTGELFF. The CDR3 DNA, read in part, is TGTGCCAGTAGTATAGCTTCCGGGACAGTGAACACCGGGGAG. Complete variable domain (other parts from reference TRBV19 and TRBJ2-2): DGGITQSPKYLFRKEGQNVTLSCEQNLNHDAMYWYRQDPGQGLRLIYYSQIVNDFQKGDIAEGYSVSREKKESFPLTVTSAQKNPTAFYLCASSIASGTVNTGELFFGEGSRLTVL.